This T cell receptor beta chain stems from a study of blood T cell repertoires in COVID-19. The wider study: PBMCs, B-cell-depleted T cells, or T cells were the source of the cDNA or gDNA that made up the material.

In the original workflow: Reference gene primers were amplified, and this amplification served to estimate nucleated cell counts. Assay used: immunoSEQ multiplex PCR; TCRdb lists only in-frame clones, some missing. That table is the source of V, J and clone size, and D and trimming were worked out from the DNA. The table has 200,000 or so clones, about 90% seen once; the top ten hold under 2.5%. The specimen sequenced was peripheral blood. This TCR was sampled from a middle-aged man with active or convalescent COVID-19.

CDR3 residues: CASSSAGLVGTDTQYF. The CDR3 DNA is TGTGCCAGCAGTTCAGCCGGACTAGTTGGCACAGATACGCAGTATTTT. The V gene is TRBV6-6, the J gene TRBJ2-3; 7 positions match TRBD2. The ends lost 4 bases at V and 1 base at J; junction bases unmatched: 8. There are 16 residues in the CDR3. Per the germline V gene, CDR1 is MNHNY and CDR2 is SVGAGI (reference sequence).